One sample yielded the 2 T cell receptor beta chains listed below, sequenced in a study of T-cell memory formation after mild COVID-19. TCRdb ran MiXCR on the 5' RACE reads and lists one entry per CDR3 protein. This table has approximately 190,000 distinct CDR3 sequences, approximately 20% appearing once. Sequenced input: PBMCs or a T cell subset sorted from them (not recorded which). The receptors shown here come from an adult woman who had mild COVID-19 (a few samples of this study predate the infection). Cell type and time point are not known.

DNA of the CDR3: TGTGCCAGCAGCTTAGGCCGCGCGAACACTGAAGCTTTCTTT. It specifies CASSLGRANTEAFF. This chain uses TRBV11-3 with TRBJ1-1, with D hard to call. CDR1 and CDR2 from the germline V gene are SGHNT and YENEEA. The CDR3 has 14 residues. Deletions cut 1 base from V and 1 base from J, with 7 bases between.

In this sample, this clonotype turned up a few times. This chain uses TRBV25-1 with TRBJ1-2, with D perhaps TRBD1 (6 bases). This CDR3 spans 13 amino acids. Per germline, CDR1 MGHDK and CDR2 SYGVNS. The V end was cut by 5 bases, the J end by 7 bases, with 14 bases between. As DNA, the CDR3 is TGTGCCAGCAGTCCACAGGGAATCGGTGGCTACACCTTC. It specifies CASSPQGIGGYTF.